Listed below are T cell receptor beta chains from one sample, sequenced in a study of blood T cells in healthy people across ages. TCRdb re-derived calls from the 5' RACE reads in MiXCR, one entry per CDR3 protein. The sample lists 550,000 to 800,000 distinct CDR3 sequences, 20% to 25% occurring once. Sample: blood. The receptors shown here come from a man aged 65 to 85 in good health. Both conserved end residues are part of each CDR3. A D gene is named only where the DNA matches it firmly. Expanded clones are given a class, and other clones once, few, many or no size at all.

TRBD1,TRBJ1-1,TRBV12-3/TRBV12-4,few,TGTGCCAGCAGCCCTGCTCAGGGGGCGCGGAACACTGAAGCTTTCTTT,CASSPAQGARNTEAFF
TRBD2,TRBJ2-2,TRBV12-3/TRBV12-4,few,TGTGCCAGCAGTATCGGGACTAGCAGGAACACCGGGGAGCTGTTTTTT,CASSIGTSRNTGELFF
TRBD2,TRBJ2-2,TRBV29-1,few,TGCAGCGTTGAACTAGCGGGTTACACCGGGGAGCTGTTTTTT,CSVELAGYTGELFF
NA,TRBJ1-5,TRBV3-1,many,TGTGCCAGCAGCCAAGGGCAGGGAGGTCAGCCCCAGCATTTT,CASSQGQGGQPQHF
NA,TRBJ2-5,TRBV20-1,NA,TGCAGTGCTGGATCACAGGAACGGGAGACCCAGTACTTC,CSAGSQERETQYF
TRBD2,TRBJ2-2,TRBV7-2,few,TGTGCCAGCAGCTGGGGACTAGCGGGAGGCTCGTCCGGGGAGCTGTTTTTT,CASSWGLAGGSSGELFF
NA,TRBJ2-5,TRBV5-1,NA,TGCGCCAGCAGCTTCGATCTACAATCCCAGTACTTC,CASSFDLQSQYF
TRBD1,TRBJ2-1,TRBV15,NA,TGTGCCACCAGCCTGGACAGGGGATACAATGAGCAGTTCTTC,CATSLDRGYNEQFF
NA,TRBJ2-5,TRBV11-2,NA,TGTGCCAGCAGCTTAGGTGACAGACTCTGGCAAGAGACCCAGTACTTC,CASSLGDRLWQETQYF
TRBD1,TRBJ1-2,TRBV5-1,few,TGCGCCAGCAGCAACGGACAGGCAAAGGGCTACACCTTC,CASSNGQAKGYTF
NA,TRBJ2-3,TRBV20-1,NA,TGCAGTGCTAGGGACGGGCCCCCGGATACGCAGTATTTT,CSARDGPPDTQYF
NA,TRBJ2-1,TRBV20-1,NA,TGCAGTACCCCTGGGGCGCCTCTTTCCAATGAGCAGTTCTTC,CSTPGAPLSNEQFF
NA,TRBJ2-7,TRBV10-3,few,TGTGCCATCAGTGAGGAGCTAACCTCCTACGAGCAGTACTTC,CAISEELTSYEQYF